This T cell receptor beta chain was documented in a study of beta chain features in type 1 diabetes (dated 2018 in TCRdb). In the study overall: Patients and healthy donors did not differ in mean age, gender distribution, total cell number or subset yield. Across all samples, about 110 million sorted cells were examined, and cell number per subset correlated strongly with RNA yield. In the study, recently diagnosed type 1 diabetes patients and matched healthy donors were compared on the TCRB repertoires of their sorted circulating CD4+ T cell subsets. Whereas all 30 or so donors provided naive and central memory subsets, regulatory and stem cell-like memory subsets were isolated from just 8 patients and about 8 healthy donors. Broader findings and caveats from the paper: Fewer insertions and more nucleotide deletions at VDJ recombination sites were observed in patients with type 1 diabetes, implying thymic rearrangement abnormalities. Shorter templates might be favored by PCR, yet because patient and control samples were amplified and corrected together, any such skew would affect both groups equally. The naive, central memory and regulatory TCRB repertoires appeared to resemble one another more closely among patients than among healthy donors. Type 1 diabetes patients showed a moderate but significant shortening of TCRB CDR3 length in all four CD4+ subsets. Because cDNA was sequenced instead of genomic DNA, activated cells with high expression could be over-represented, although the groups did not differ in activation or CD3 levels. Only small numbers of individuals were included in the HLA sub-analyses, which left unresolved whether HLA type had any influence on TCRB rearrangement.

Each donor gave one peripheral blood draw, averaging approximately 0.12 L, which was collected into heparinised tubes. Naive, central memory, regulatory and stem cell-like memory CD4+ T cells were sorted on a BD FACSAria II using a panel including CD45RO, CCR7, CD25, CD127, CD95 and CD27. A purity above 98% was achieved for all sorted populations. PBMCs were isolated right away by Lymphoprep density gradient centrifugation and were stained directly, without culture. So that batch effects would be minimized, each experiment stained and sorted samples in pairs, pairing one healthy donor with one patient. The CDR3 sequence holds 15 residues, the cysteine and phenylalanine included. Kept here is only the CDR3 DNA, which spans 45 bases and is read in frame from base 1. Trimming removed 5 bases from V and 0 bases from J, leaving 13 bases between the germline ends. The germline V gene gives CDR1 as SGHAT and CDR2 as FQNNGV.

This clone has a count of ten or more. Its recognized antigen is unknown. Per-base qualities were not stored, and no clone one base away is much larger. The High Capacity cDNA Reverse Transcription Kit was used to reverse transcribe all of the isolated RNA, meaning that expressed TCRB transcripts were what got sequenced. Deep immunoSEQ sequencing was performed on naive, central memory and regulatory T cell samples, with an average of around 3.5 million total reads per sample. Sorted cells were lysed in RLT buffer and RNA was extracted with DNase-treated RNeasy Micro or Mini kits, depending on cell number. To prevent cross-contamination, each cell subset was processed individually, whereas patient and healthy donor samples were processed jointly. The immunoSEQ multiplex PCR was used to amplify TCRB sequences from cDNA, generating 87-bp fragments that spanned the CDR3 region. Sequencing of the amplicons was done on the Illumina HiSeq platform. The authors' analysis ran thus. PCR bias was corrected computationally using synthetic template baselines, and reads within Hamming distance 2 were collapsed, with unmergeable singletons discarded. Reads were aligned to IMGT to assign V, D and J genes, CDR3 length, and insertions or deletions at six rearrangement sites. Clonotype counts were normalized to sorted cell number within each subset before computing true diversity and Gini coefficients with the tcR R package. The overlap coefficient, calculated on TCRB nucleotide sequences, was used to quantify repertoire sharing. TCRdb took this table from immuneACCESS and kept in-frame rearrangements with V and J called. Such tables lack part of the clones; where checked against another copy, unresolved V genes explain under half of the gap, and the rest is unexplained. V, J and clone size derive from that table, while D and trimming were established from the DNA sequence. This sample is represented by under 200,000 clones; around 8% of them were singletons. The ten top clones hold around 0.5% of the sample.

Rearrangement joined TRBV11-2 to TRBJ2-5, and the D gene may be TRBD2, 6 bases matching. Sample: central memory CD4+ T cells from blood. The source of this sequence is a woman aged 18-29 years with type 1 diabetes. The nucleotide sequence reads TGTGCCAGCAGCCTTAGCGGAGCGTACCAAGAGACCCAGTACTTC. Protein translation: CASSLSGAYQETQYF.